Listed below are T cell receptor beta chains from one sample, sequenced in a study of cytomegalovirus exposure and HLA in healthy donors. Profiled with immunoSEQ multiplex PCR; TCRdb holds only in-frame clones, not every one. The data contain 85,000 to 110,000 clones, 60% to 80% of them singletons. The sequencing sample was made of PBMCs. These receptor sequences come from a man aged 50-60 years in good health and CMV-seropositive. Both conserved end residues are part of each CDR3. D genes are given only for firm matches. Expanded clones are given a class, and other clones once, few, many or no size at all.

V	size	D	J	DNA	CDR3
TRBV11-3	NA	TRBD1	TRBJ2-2	TGTGCCAGCAGCTTGGGAAGGGGGCGAACCGGGGAGCTGTTTTTT	CASSLGRGRTGELFF
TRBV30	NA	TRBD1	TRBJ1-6	TGTGCCTGGACGACAGGGGCAAATTCACCCCTCCACTTT	CAWTTGANSPLHF
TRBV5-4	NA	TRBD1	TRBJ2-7	TGTGCCAGCAGCTCGGACAGGGCGTTCTCCTACGAGCAGTACTTC	CASSSDRAFSYEQYF
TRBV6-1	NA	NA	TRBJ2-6	TGTGCCAGCAGTGTCGGGGATTCTGGGGCCAACGTCCTGACTTTC	CASSVGDSGANVLTF
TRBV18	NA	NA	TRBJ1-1	TGTGCCAGCTCACCAGGAACCTGGGGGGGTGGGGGCACTGAAGCTTTCTTT	CASSPGTWGGGGTEAFF
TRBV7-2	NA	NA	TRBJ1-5	TGTGCCAGCAGGGGCGATCATCAGCCCCAGCATTTT	CASRGDHQPQHF
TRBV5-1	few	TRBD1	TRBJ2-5	TGCGCCAGCAGCTTGAAGGGGGGACAGGGAGGCCAAGAGACCCAGTACTTC	CASSLKGGQGGQETQYF
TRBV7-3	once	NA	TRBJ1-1	TGTGCCAGCAGCTTGCGTAGGAACACTGAAGCTTTCTTT	CASSLRRNTEAFF
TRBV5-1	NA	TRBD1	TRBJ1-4	TGCGCCAGCAGCACGGGACAGGCGGCAACTAATGAAAAACTGTTTTTT	CASSTGQAATNEKLFF
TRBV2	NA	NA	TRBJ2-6	TGTGCCAGCACCAACAACCGGGGTACTGGGGCCAACGTCCTGACTTTC	CASTNNRGTGANVLTF
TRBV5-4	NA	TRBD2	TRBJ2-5	TGTGCCAGCAGCTCCGGGACTAGCGGCCGCCAAGAGACCCAGTACTTC	CASSSGTSGRQETQYF
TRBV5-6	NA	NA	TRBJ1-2	TGTGCCAGCAGCTTGGTTCAGGGAGGGGGCTACACCTTC	CASSLVQGGGYTF
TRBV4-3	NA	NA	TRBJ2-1	TGCGCCAGCAGCCAAGATCTCGCTAGCAGAAACAATGAGCAGTTCTTC	CASSQDLASRNNEQFF
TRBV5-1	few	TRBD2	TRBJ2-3	TGCGCCAGCAGCTTAACTAGCGGGAGGGTTGATACGCAGTATTTT	CASSLTSGRVDTQYF
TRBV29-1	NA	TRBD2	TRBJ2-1	TGCAGCGTCACTGGGACTAGCGGGAGGGCCTCCTACAATGAGCAGTTCTTC	CSVTGTSGRASYNEQFF
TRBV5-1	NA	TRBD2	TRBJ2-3	TGCGCCAGCAGCCCCGGACTAGCGGGCGGGTACACAGATACGCAGTATTTT	CASSPGLAGGYTDTQYF
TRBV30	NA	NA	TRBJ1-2	TGTGCCTGGAGTGTACTTGCGGAACCCACCTTC	CAWSVLAEPTF
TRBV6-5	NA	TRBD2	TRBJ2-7	TGTGCCAGCATTCGTAGCGGGAGACCCTACGAGCAGTACTTC	CASIRSGRPYEQYF
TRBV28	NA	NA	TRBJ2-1	TGTGCCAGCAGTCCCGACAGTGTTAATGAGCAGTTCTTC	CASSPDSVNEQFF
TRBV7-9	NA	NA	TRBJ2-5	TGTGCCAGCAGCCCACCAGGGATGGTAGAGACCCAGTACTTC	CASSPPGMVETQYF
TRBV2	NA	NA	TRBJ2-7	TGTGCCAGCACGTATGGACAGCTAAATGGGGTGGACGAGCAGTACTTC	CASTYGQLNGVDEQYF
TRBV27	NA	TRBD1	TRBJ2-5	TGTGCCAGCAGTACCGGGACAGGGTACGGTGGGACCCAGTACTTC	CASSTGTGYGGTQYF
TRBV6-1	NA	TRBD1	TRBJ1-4	TGTGCCAGCAGCGCGGGACAGGGGGATGAAAAACTGTTTTTT	CASSAGQGDEKLFF
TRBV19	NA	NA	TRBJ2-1	TGTGCCACGGAGACAGGCTCCTACAATGAGCAGTTCTTC	CATETGSYNEQFF
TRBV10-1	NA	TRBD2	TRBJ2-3	TGCGCCAGCAGTGAAGGGTTGACTAGCGGCCTCACAGATACGCAGTATTTT	CASSEGLTSGLTDTQYF
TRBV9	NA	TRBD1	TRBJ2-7	TGTGCCAGCAGCGTTGCAGGGGGTGGTTACGAGCAGTACTTC	CASSVAGGGYEQYF
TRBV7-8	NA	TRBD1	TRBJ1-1	TGTGCCAGCAGCCCGACAGGGGGATTTAACACTGAAGCTTTCTTT	CASSPTGGFNTEAFF
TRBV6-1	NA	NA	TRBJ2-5	TGTGCCAGCAGTCGTACTAGGGCTGAGGAGACCCAGTACTTC	CASSRTRAEETQYF
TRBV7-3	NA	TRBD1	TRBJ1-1	TGTGCCAGCAGCGCGGGACAGGGAGAGTTGGGTGAAGCTTTCTTT	CASSAGQGELGEAFF
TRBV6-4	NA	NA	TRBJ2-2	TGTGCCAGCAGTCGGTTGCGAGAGCTTACCGGGGAGCTGTTTTTT	CASSRLRELTGELFF
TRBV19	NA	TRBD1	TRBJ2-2	TGTGCCAGTAGAGCTGGACAGGGGCGCGGCGGCACCGGGGAGCTGTTTTTT	CASRAGQGRGGTGELFF
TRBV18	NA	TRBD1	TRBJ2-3	TGTGCCAGCTCACCATCTTTCCCGGGACAGAGCACAGATACGCAGTATTTT	CASSPSFPGQSTDTQYF
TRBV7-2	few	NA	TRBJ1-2	TGTGCCAGCAGCTTAGGGCAGGGTGGGGACTATGGCTACACCTTC	CASSLGQGGDYGYTF
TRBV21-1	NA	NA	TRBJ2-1	TGTGCCAGCACAGGAAAGGTAGCGGGGACAGTCAATGAGCAGTTCTTC	CASTGKVAGTVNEQFF
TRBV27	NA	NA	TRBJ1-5	TGTGCCAGCAGTTTAGGGGGAGGAAGCAATCAGCCCCAGCATTTT	CASSLGGGSNQPQHF
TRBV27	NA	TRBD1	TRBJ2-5	TGTGCCAGCGGATCCTCGAGAACAGGGGGGGAGACCCAGTACTTC	CASGSSRTGGETQYF
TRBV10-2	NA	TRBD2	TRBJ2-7	TGCGCCAGCAGTGAATGGACTAGCGGGAGGTCCCACGAGCAGTACTTC	CASSEWTSGRSHEQYF
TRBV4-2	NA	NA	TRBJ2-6	TGTGCCAGCAGCCAAGATTGGGCAGGGGGGTTGGGGGCCAACGTCCTGACTTTC	CASSQDWAGGLGANVLTF
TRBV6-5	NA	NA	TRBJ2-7	TGTGCCAGCAGTACGGACAGCTACGAGCAGTACTTC	CASSTDSYEQYF